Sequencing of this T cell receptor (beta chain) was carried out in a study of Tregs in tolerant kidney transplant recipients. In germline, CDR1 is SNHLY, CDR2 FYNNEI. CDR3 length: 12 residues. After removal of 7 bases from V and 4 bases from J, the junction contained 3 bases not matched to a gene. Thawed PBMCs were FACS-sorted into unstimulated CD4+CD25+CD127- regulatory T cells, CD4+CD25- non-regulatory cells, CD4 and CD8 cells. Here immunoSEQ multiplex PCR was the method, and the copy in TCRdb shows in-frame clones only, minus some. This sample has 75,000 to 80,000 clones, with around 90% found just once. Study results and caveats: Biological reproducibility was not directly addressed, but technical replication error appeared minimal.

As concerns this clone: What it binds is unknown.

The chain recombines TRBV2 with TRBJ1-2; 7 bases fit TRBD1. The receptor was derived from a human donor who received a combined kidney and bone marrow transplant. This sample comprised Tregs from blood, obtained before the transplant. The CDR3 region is CASKRGPYGYTF. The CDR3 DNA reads TGTGCCAGCAAGAGGGGGCCCTATGGCTACACCTTC.